The sequence of this TCR beta chain was determined in a study of cytomegalovirus exposure and HLA in healthy donors. Study conclusions and caveats: Diagnosis of cytomegalovirus status made by the classifier reportedly showed high specificity and sensitivity. TCR beta V- and J-gene trimming was later associated with a missense DCLRE1C variant. Within an earlier analysis, most TCR beta V segments proved productive either about 90% or about 30% of the time.

This CDR3 region has 14 residues. Germline CDR1 reads SNHLY; CDR2 reads FYNNEI. The V gene end was trimmed by 8 bases and the J gene end by 1 base; junction bases not matched to a gene: 3. Healthy donors of bone marrow made up the group. With regard to this clone: Its target is not known.

In the PCR, 60 Vbeta and 13 Jbeta primers were used. Produced via immunoSEQ multiplex PCR; TCRdb's table is partial and in-frame only. Its clone listing holds around 70,000 clones. The TCR originated in a female donor in good health and CMV-seropositive. The chain is built from TRBV2 and TRBJ2-2; 8 bases are shared with TRBD2. The sequencing sample was made of PBMCs. The CDR3 DNA reads TGTGCCAGCTTTAGCGGGGAGAACACCGGGGAGCTGTTTTTT. It specifies CASFSGENTGELFF.